The T cell receptor beta chain described here comes from a study of T cell responses to AZD1222 COVID-19 vaccine. General study findings and limits: The study reported that nearly half of spike-specific TCRs target unmutated variant regions.

Method: immunoSEQ multiplex PCR; TCRdb's copy keeps in-frame clones and lacks some. Of about 140,000 clones in the sample, around 90% were seen once. Regarding this clone: Its antigen is unidentified.

The germline V gene has CDR1 MGHRA and CDR2 YSYEKL. This CDR3 is 13 amino acids long. V was pared by 8 bases and J by 6 bases, with 8 bases of the junction left unmatched. This sequence originates from an adult in good health. Sequences were derived from peripheral blood, sampled on day 0 of AZD1222 vaccination. V usage is TRBV4-1 and J usage is TRBJ2-7, with 9 bases aligning to TRBD1. The CDR3 here is CASSRGQGGEQYF. The CDR3 DNA sequence: TGCGCCAGCTCTCGGGGACAGGGTGGCGAGCAGTACTTC.